Listed below are T cell receptor beta chains from one sample, sequenced in a study of siplizumab effects on memory and regulatory T cells. Data came from immunoSEQ multiplex PCR; TCRdb stores just in-frame clones and leaves some out. This table has approximately 120,000 clones, just under 95% appearing once. What was sequenced was non-Treg CD4+ T cells sorted from blood. These receptors were obtained from a human donor in good health. The CDR3 runs from the conserved cysteine through the conserved F or W. The D gene is left open where the match is weak. Size is omitted from some rows. Given values are once, few, many or a class for expanded clones.

TRBJ2-3	TRBD1	-	TRBV5-1	TGCGCCAGCAGCCCCGGACAGGGTGGGCAGTATTTT	CASSPGQGGQYF
TRBJ2-7	TRBD1	-	TRBV5-5	TGTGCCAGCAGCTTGGTAGGACAGGGGGTCTCCTACGAGCAGTACTTC	CASSLVGQGVSYEQYF
TRBJ1-1	-	-	TRBV4-3	TGCGCCAGCAGTTGGGGGGCGGGGATCATGAACACTGAAGCTTTCTTT	CASSWGAGIMNTEAFF
TRBJ1-1	-	-	TRBV7-3	TGTGCCAGCAGCTTTGGGGCCCCGTCCACTGAAGCTTTCTTT	CASSFGAPSTEAFF
TRBJ1-2	TRBD1	-	TRBV6-6	TGTGCCAGCAGGGCCCCGGGACAGGGGAACTATGGCTACACCTTC	CASRAPGQGNYGYTF
TRBJ2-3	TRBD1	-	TRBV5-1	TGCGCCAGCAGCGTACGTTCCGGGACAGGGCCAGATACGCAGTATTTT	CASSVRSGTGPDTQYF
TRBJ2-3	-	-	TRBV30	TGTGCCTGGAGTCGTACACGGGGGGCAGGTGCAGATACGCAGTATTTT	CAWSRTRGAGADTQYF
TRBJ2-5	-	-	TRBV18	TGTGCCAGCTCACCACCGGGGGAAGAGACCCAGTACTTC	CASSPPGEETQYF
TRBJ2-3	-	-	TRBV28	TGTGCCAGCAGTCCCCCAGGGGGGCCTAGCACAGATACGCAGTATTTT	CASSPPGGPSTDTQYF
TRBJ1-4	TRBD1	-	TRBV2	TGTGCCAGCAGTGGACAGGGTAATGAAAAACTGTTTTTT	CASSGQGNEKLFF
TRBJ1-3	-	-	TRBV4-3	TGCGCCAGCAGCCAAACGAAAACGTCCTCTGGAAACACCATATATTTT	CASSQTKTSSGNTIYF
TRBJ2-7	-	-	TRBV21-1	TGTGCCAGCAGCAAAGGAGGGGGTTCACTTGGCCGAACCTACGAGCAGTACTTC	CASSKGGGSLGRTYEQYF
TRBJ1-1	-	-	TRBV25-1	TGTGCCAGCAGTGATCTTAGCGCCCACACTGAAGCTTTCTTT	CASSDLSAHTEAFF
TRBJ2-3	TRBD2	-	TRBV9	TGTGCCAGCAGCGTAGCCCTTACTAGCGGGGGGCCTTCTTACGGAGATACGCAGTATTTT	CASSVALTSGGPSYGDTQYF
TRBJ2-7	-	-	TRBV7-2	TGTGCCAGCAGCTTGGGGTCGGGGAACTACGAGCAGTACTTC	CASSLGSGNYEQYF
TRBJ2-5	-	-	TRBV27	TGTGCCAGCAGCCTCATTGCCGCCCGGTCCCAGTACTTC	CASSLIAARSQYF
TRBJ1-1	-	-	TRBV6-5	TGTGCCAGCTCCTATATGACAGGGAACACTGAAGCTTTCTTT	CASSYMTGNTEAFF
TRBJ1-4	-	-	TRBV28	TGTGCCATTTGGAAGGGGCCTAATGAAAAACTGTTTTTT	CAIWKGPNEKLFF
TRBJ2-1	TRBD1	-	TRBV5-1	TGCGCCAGCAGCTTGACAGGGGGCGCTGGGAATGAGCAGTTCTTC	CASSLTGGAGNEQFF
TRBJ2-5	TRBD1	-	TRBV27	TGTGCCAGCAGTACCCGACAGGGGTCGGTCCAAGAGACCCAGTACTTC	CASSTRQGSVQETQYF
TRBJ2-7	-	-	TRBV7-2	TGTGCCAGCAGCTTAATTGGACAGAGCACCTACGAGCAGTACTTC	CASSLIGQSTYEQYF
TRBJ1-2	-	-	TRBV27	TGTGCCAGCACTGACGGGGCTTATGGCTACACCTTC	CASTDGAYGYTF
TRBJ1-1	TRBD1	-	TRBV5-4	TGTGCCAGCAGCTTGCTAGGACAGGGGGCACGTGAAGCTTTCTTT	CASSLLGQGAREAFF
TRBJ2-3	-	-	TRBV5-1	TGCGCCAGCAGCTTAACTAGCCCGGGGGGCACAGATACGCAGTATTTT	CASSLTSPGGTDTQYF
TRBJ2-1	-	-	TRBV14	TGTGCCAGCAGCCAGCGGGACAGCTATTCTGAGCAGTTCTTC	CASSQRDSYSEQFF
TRBJ1-5	TRBD1	-	TRBV5-1	TGCGCCAGCAGCCCTGGACAGGGGGGCAATCAGCCCCAGCATTTT	CASSPGQGGNQPQHF
TRBJ1-1	TRBD1	-	TRBV6-5	TGTGCCAGCAGAGGCAGGGGGGGGGTGACTGAAGCTTTCTTT	CASRGRGGVTEAFF
TRBJ2-1	-	-	TRBV2	TGTGCCTCCAAAGCAGCCCTAGGCAATGAGCAGTTCTTC	CASKAALGNEQFF
TRBJ2-1	TRBD2	-	TRBV15	TGTGCCACCAGTTCCGGGACTAGCGACTTCGATGAGCAGTTCTTC	CATSSGTSDFDEQFF
TRBJ2-3	TRBD2	-	TRBV11-3	TGTGCCAGCAGTTTAAACGCGGGGGAGTCCTTTTCGCAGTATTTT	CASSLNAGESFSQYF
TRBJ2-7	-	-	TRBV2	TGTGCCACCTCCAGGGTGGTGGACGAGCAGTACTTC	CATSRVVDEQYF
TRBJ1-4	-	once	TRBV5-1	TGCGCCAGCAGCTCGGCTGACGATGAAAAACTGTTTTTT	CASSSADDEKLFF
TRBJ2-5	-	-	TRBV29-1	TGCAGCGTTGAATATCAGCAAGAGACCCAGTACTTC	CSVEYQQETQYF
TRBJ2-7	TRBD1	-	TRBV7-7	TGTGCCAGCAGCGGATCACTCGACAGGGGGGCAGGAGAGCAGTACTTC	CASSGSLDRGAGEQYF
TRBJ1-1	-	-	TRBV4-1	TGCGCCAGCAGCCGGTTATCCGGGGGCGGGACTGAAGCTTTCTTT	CASSRLSGGGTEAFF
TRBJ2-7	-	-	TRBV18	TGTGCCAGCTCAACCGGGTCGTACTACGAGCAGTACTTC	CASSTGSYYEQYF
TRBJ1-3	-	-	TRBV28	TGTGCCAGCAGCTTTAGGCTTTCTGGAAACACCATATATTTT	CASSFRLSGNTIYF
TRBJ2-7	TRBD1	-	TRBV2	TGTGCCAGCAGGTGGGACAGCTCCTACGAGCAGTACTTC	CASRWDSSYEQYF
TRBJ1-2	TRBD1	-	TRBV27	TGTGCCAGCAGTTCCCTAGGACAGGGGGAGCGCGGCTACACCTTC	CASSSLGQGERGYTF
TRBJ2-1	TRBD2	-	TRBV7-7	TGTGCCTCAGGGCCTAGCGGGAGGTACAATGAGCAGTTCTTC	CASGPSGRYNEQFF
TRBJ2-1	-	-	TRBV7-3	TGTGCCAGCAGCCCTATGGGGGGGCCTACCTACAATGAGCAGTTCTTC	CASSPMGGPTYNEQFF
TRBJ2-5	TRBD2	-	TRBV10-1	TGCGCCAGCAATGTATCCGGTGTGGCGGGGGAAAGGGAGACCCAGTACTTC	CASNVSGVAGERETQYF
TRBJ1-1	TRBD1	-	TRBV9	TGTGCCAGCAGCCCTGGGACAGGCCGTGAAGCTTTCTTT	CASSPGTGREAFF
TRBJ1-2	-	-	TRBV5-4	TGTGCCAGCAGCCAAGGAGGCGGGAAGGGGCTCTATGGCTACACCTTC	CASSQGGGKGLYGYTF
TRBJ1-3	-	-	TRBV6-6	TGTGCCAGCAGTTCCCAGGGTTTCGGAAACACCATATATTTT	CASSSQGFGNTIYF
TRBJ1-1	-	-	TRBV10-3	TGTGCCATCGGAGGTTCCGTGAACACTGAAGCTTTCTTT	CAIGGSVNTEAFF
TRBJ2-7	-	-	TRBV18	TGTGCCAGCTCACCCGGACAGCACTACGAGCAGTACTTC	CASSPGQHYEQYF
TRBJ1-3	TRBD1	-	TRBV28	TGTGCCAGCAGTTCAGGGGGGTCCATATATTTT	CASSSGGSIYF
TRBJ1-5	TRBD1	-	TRBV2	TGTGCCAGCAGCTTACAGGGGGGGTCCCCTCAGCCCCAGCATTTT	CASSLQGGSPQPQHF
TRBJ2-5	-	-	TRBV7-2	TGTGCCAGCAGCTTAGAGCGAGCCCTACAAGAGACCCAGTACTTC	CASSLERALQETQYF
TRBJ1-6	TRBD1	-	TRBV7-2	TGTGCCAGCAGTCCGGGACAGGGCAATTCACCCCTCCACTTT	CASSPGQGNSPLHF
TRBJ1-1	-	-	TRBV2	TGTGCCAGCAGTCGATATCTACGGGGCGTTGGGACTGAAGCTTTCTTT	CASSRYLRGVGTEAFF
TRBJ2-3	-	once	TRBV28	TGTGCCAGCAGTTTCTCTAGCACAGATACGCAGTATTTT	CASSFSSTDTQYF
TRBJ1-1	TRBD1	-	TRBV28	TGTGCCAGCACGACAGGGGGCGCTACTGAAGCTTTCTTT	CASTTGGATEAFF
TRBJ1-2	-	once	TRBV4-2	TGTGCCAGCAGCCAAGAAATGGCCCGTGGCTACACCTTC	CASSQEMARGYTF